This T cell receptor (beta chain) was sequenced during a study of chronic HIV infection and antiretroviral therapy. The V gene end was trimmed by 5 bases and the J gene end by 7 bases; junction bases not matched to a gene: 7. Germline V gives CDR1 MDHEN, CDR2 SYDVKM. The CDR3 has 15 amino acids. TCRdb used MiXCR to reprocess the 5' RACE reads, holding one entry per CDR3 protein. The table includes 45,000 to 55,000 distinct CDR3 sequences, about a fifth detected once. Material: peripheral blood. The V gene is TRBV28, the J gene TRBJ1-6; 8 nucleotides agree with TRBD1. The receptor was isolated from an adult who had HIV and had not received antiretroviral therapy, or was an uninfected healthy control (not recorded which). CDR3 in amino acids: CASSTATGVNSPLHF. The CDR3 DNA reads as TGTGCCAGCAGTACCGCGACAGGGGTCAATTCACCCCTCCACTTT. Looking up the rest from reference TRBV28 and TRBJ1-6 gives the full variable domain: DVKVTQSSRYLVKRTGEKVFLECVQDMDHENMFWYRQDPGLGLRLIYFSYDVKMKEKGDIPEGYSVSREKKERFSLILESASTNQTSMYLCASSTATGVNSPLHFGNGTRLTVT.